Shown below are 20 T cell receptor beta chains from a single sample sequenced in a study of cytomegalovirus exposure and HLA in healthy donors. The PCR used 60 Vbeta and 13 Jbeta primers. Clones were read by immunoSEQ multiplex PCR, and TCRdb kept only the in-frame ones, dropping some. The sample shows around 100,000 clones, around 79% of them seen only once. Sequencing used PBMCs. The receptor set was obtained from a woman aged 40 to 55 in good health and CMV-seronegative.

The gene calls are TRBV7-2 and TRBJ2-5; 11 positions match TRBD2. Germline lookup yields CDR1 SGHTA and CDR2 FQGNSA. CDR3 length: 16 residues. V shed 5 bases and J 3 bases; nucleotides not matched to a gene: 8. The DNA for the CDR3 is TGTGCCAGCAGCGCCGCTAGCGGGGGGTTGGAAGAGACCCAGTACTTC. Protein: CASSAASGGLEETQYF.

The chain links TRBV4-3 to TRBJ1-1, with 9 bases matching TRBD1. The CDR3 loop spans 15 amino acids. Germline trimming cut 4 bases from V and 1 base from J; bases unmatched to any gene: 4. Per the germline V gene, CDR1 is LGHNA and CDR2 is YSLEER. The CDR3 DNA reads TGCGCCAGCAGCCCCGGGACAGGGACGAACACTGAAGCTTTCTTT. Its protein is CASSPGTGTNTEAFF.

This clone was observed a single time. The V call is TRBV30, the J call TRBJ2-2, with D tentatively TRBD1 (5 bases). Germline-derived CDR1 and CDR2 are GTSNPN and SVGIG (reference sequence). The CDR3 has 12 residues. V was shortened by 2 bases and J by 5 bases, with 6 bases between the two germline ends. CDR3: CAWSKGTGELFF. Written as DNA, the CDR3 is TGTGCCTGGAGTAAGGGGACCGGGGAGCTGTTTTTT.

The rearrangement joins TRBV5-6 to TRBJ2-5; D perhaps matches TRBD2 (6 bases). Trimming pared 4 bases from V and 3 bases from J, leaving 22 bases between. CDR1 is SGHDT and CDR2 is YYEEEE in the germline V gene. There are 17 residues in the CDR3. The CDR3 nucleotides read TGTGCCAGCAGCCTGGGGGTGAGGCGGCGGGGTGAAGAGACCCAGTACTTC. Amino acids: CASSLGVRRRGEETQYF.

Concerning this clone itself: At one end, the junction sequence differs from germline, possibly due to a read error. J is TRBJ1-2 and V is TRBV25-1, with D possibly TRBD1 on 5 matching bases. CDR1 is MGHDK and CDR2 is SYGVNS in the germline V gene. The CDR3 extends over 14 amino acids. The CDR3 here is CASTEAGSNYGYTF. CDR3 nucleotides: TGTGCCAGCACTGAAGCAGGGTCTAACTATGGCTACACCTTC.

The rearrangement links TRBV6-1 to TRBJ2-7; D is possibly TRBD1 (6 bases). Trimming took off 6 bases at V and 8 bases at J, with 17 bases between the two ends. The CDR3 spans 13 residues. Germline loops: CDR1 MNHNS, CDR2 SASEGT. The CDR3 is CASSLVYREKQYF. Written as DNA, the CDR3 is TGTGCCAGCAGCCTTGTCTACAGGGAGAAGCAGTACTTC.

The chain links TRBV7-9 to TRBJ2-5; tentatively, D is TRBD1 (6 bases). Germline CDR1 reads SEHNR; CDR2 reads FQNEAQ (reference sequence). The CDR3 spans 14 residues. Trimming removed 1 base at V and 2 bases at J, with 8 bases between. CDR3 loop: CASSLGTEQETQYF. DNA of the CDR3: TGTGCCAGCAGCTTAGGGACAGAACAAGAGACCCAGTACTTC.

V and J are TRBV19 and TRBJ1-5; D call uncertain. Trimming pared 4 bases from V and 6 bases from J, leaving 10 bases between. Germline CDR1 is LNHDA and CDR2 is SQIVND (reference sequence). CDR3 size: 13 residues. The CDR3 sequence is CASSTTPSQPQHF. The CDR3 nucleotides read TGTGCCAGTAGTACAACTCCGAGTCAGCCCCAGCATTTT.

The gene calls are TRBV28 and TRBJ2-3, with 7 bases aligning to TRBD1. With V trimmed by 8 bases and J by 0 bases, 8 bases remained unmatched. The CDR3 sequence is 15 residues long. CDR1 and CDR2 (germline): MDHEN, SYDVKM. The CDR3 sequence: CASGWTGPSTDTQYF. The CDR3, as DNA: TGTGCCAGCGGGTGGACAGGACCTAGCACAGATACGCAGTATTTT.

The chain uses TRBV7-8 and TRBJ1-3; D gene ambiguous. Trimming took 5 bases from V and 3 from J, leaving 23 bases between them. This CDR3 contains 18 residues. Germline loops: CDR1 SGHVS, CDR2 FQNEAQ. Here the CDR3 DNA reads TGTGCCAGCAGCGACCTCTCGGTCTTTTGGGCAGGTGGAAACACCATATATTTT. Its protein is CASSDLSVFWAGGNTIYF.

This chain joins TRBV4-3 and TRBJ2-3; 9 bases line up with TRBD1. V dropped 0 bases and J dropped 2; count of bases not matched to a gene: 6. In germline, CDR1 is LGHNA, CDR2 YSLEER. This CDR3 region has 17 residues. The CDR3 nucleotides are TGCGCCAGCAGCCAAGATGAGGGGACAGGGATCACAGATACGCAGTATTTT. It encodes CASSQDEGTGITDTQYF.

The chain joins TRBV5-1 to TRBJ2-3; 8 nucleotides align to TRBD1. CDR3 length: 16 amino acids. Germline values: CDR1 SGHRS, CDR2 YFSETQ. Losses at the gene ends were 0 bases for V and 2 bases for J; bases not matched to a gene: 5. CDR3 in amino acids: CASSLEPTGATDTQYF. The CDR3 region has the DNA TGCGCCAGCAGCTTGGAGCCGACAGGGGCCACAGATACGCAGTATTTT.

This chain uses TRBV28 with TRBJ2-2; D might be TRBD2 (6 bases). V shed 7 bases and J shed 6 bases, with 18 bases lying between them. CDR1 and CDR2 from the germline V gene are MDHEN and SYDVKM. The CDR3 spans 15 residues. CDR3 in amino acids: CASIVGGEVSGELFF. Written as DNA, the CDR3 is TGTGCCAGCATCGTCGGGGGAGAAGTCTCCGGGGAGCTGTTTTTT.

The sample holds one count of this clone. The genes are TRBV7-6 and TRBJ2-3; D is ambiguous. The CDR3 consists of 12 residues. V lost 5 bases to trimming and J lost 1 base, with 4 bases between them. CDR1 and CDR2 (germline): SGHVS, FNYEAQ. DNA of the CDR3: TGTGCCAGCAGCCCCGGCACAGATACGCAGTATTTT. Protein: CASSPGTDTQYF.

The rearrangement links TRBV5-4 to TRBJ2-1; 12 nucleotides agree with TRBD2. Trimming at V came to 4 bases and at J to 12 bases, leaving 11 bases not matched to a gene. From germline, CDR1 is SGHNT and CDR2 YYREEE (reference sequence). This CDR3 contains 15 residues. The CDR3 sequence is CASSLGLAGPRGQFF. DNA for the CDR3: TGTGCCAGCAGCCTAGGACTAGCGGGACCCCGGGGGCAGTTCTTC.

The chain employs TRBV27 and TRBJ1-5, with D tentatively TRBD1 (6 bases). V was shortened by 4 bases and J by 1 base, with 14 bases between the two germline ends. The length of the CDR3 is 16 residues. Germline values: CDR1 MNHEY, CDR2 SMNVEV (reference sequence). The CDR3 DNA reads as TGTGCCAGCAGTTGGCGAGGGGGAGGGAGCAATCAGCCCCAGCATTTT. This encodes CASSWRGGGSNQPQHF.

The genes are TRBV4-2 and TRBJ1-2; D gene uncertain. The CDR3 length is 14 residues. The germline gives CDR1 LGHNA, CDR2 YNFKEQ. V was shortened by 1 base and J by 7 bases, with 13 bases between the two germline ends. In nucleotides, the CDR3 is TGTGCCAGCAGCCAAGTAGTAACAGAATTTGGCTACACCTTC. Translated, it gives CASSQVVTEFGYTF.

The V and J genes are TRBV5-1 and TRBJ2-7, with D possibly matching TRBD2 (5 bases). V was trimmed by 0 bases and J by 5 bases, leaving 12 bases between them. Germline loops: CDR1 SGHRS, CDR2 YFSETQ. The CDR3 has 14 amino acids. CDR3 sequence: CASSLATTNDEQYF. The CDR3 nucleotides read TGCGCCAGCAGCTTGGCAACGACTAACGACGAGCAGTACTTC.

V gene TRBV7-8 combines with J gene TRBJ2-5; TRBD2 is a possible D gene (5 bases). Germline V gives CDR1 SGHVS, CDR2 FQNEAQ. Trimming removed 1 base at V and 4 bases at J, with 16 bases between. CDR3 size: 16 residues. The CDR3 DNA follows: TGTGCCAGCAGCTTAGTTTGGGCGGGTAGGCCAGAGACCCAGTACTTC. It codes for CASSLVWAGRPETQYF.

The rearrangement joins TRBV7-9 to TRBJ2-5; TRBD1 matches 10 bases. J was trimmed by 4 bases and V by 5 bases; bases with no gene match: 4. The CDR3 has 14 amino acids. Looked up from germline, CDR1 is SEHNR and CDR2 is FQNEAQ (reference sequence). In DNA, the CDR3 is TGTGCCAGCAGCCAGGGACAGGGGTCAGAGACCCAGTACTTC. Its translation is CASSQGQGSETQYF.